This T cell receptor (beta chain) was captured in a study of blood T cells in healthy people across ages. Many counts were recorded for this clonotype. The length of the CDR3 is 19 residues. Germline values: CDR1 MNHNS, CDR2 SASEGT. The V segment lost 7 bases and the J segment 0 bases; nucleotides outside the gene matches: 15. Together with a sample-barcoded 5' primer, a J-beta primer mix was included in a second PCR lasting roughly 6 to 12 cycles. TCRdb used MiXCR to reprocess the 5' RACE reads, holding one entry per CDR3 protein. This table holds roughly 900,000 distinct CDR3 sequences, more than 25% found once.

This TCR was recovered from a woman aged 80 or over in good health. Sequencing was done on a sample of blood. The V and J genes are TRBV6-1 and TRBJ1-6; 7 positions match TRBD1. The CDR3 protein is CASNAYGGQVRSYNSPLHF. CDR3 nucleotide sequence: TGTGCCAGCAACGCCTATGGTGGACAGGTCCGCTCCTATAATTCACCCCTCCACTTT.